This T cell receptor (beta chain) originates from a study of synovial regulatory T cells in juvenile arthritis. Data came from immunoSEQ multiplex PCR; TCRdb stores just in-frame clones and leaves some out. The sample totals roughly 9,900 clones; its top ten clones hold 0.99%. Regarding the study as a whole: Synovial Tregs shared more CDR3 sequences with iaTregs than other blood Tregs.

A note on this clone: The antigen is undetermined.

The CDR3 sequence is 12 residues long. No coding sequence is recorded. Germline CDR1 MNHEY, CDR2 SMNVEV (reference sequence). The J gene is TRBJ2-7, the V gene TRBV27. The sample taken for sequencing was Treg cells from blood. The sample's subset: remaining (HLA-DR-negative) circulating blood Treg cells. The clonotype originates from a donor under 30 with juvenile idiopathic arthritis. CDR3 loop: CASIRFSYEQYF.